The text below deals with one T cell receptor (beta chain). In its sample, this clonotype was seen a few times. Its antigen target is currently unknown. Base quality data are lacking; no much larger clone is found one base away. The sample's time point, from its label and the paper: pre-sensitization, week 0. The sample's treatment or condition, from its label and the paper: therapeutic diphenylcyclopropenone sensitization with weekly scalp DPC. At every patch-test visit, the blood draw took place before the patch test was put on. To be eligible, patients had to be aged 18 to 70, diagnosed with alopecia and judged suitable for DPC therapy, while pregnant patients were excluded. Total RNA was isolated from unfractionated whole blood collected in Tempus Blood RNA tubes. The library was obtained by RACE. TCRdb shows the sequencer as NextSeq 500. Library preparation attached unique molecular identifiers to individual cDNA molecules for quantitative, reproducible TCR counting. For every blood RNA sample, sequencing covered both the TCR alpha and TCR beta chains. The paper's data handling went like this. Samples had a median of about 90,000 TCRs, with a range from about 23,224 to 690,600. The Decombinator software suite was used to annotate V, J and CDR3 in the TCR reads. Every sample was subsampled to the same number of TCRs (28,000) for the PS versus PT1 abundance plots. TCRs were defined as expanded if absent before sensitization and observed at least eight times at the 2-week time point. The public reads were reanalyzed by TCRdb: fastp trimming at Q25, MiXCR alignment, in-frame beta chains only. Each entry is one CDR3 protein sequence, shown with its most common DNA and genes. These V and J calls derive from TCRdb rather than the authors' analysis. This sample has approximately 400,000 distinct CDR3 sequences in its table, and 4% to 6% of those were observed once. The top ten clones comprise approximately 2.4% of the sample.

At the junction V is shortened by 0 bases and J by 9 bases; bases outside the gene matches: 8. Taken from the germline V gene (reference sequence), the CDR1 and CDR2 loops are DFQATT and SNEGSKA. The CDR3 sequence holds 14 residues, the cysteine and phenylalanine included. Solely the CDR3 DNA is kept, with 42 bases framed from the first base. The sample comes from a study of human T cells and chemical hapten exposure (dated by TCRdb to about 2021). About the study as a whole: For sensitization, 2% DPC in acetone was applied to an approximately 2 cm by approximately 2 cm area of upper inner arm skin. Throughout the study period of around 25 weeks, patients also received therapeutic DPC doses to the scalp every week. Patch testing on the upper back used Finn chambers containing 0.01% DPC, with scoring done after 6 days according to International Contact Dermatitis Research Group standards. The mostly female patient cohort included alopecia areata with under or over 50% scalp involvement, alopecia totalis and alopecia universalis. Libraries were combined into a pool for sequencing, and differences in TCR yield between samples came mainly from small differences in library volumes within the pool. In alopecia patients, the study followed how the peripheral blood TCR repertoire changed in vivo over primary and secondary sensitization to diphenylcyclopropenone (DPC), a hapten. Patient blood was sampled pre-sensitization (week 0) and at 2, 6 and about 24 weeks after DPC sensitization. For TCR sequencing, blood came from about 28 alopecia patients at anywhere from one to four time points (pre-sensitization, 2, 6 and 24 weeks). The paper as a whole reports these results and caveats: Repeated subsampling changed both the strength of the expansion versus patch-test correlation and the threshold at which the correlation became significant. No change with DPC sensitization was found in the number of TCRs above 1 in 1000 frequency, and no evidence of global repertoire structure alterations was found. Expanded TCRs formed significantly more large CDR3 similarity clusters than pre-sensitization or healthy control sets, consistent with antigen-driven responses. Patch test score was positively correlated with the number of PT1 expanded TCRs, with significance at thresholds 8, 16 and 32 but not at 4. All patients had alopecia, a presumed autoimmune disease, so their immune response might differ from that of healthy individuals.

The specimen was whole blood, collected in connection with sensitization to the hapten diphenylcyclopropenone (DPC). Recombination linked TRBV20-1 to TRBJ1-5; a stretch of 7 junction bases matches TRBD1. This TCR came from a woman aged 50 to 60 with alopecia areata. Some clones in this sample may be carry-over from other donors' samples. The CDR3 loop reads CSARDRTGEVPQHF. The DNA is as follows: TGCAGTGCTAGAGACCGGACAGGAGAGGTGCCCCAGCATTTT.